Listed here are 21 T cell receptor beta chains from one sample, sequenced in a study of long-term antiretroviral therapy in people with HIV. At the survey level, the v3.0 immunoSEQ assay was run. Using immunoSEQ multiplex PCR, the repertoire was profiled, and TCRdb retains in-frame clones only, with some absent. The table shows about 8,500 clones, with roughly 89% occurring only once. The sample in question was unsorted PBMCs, obtained 0.3 years before starting antiretroviral therapy. All receptors come from a man aged 25 to 40 with HIV.

The V and J genes are TRBV19 and TRBJ1-2, with 12 bases that match TRBD1. This CDR3 comprises 16 residues. Germline V CDR1 and CDR2: LNHDA, SQIVND (reference sequence). J gave up 6 bases and V 5 bases, and 10 bases lay outside the gene matches. CDR3 amino acids: CASSRIGGQGANGYTF. The CDR3 coding sequence is TGTGCCAGTAGTCGTATCGGGGGACAGGGGGCAAATGGCTACACCTTC.

The genes are TRBV30 and TRBJ1-4, with unresolved D. The germline CDR1 and CDR2 sequences are GTSNPN and SVGIG (reference sequence). With 1 base removed from V and 0 bases from J, the gap between germline ends came to 6 bases. The CDR3 extends over 14 amino acids. CDR3 DNA: TGTGCCTGGAGTGGTACTGCAACTAATGAAAAACTGTTTTTT. Protein: CAWSGTATNEKLFF.

The chain couples TRBV5-1 to TRBJ2-7; 7 bases match TRBD1. The CDR3 has 15 residues. J was trimmed by 2 bases and V by 0 bases; bases with no gene match: 5. Germline V gene sequence: CDR1 SGHRS, CDR2 YFSETQ. The CDR3 is CASSLDPGGTYEQYF. CDR3 nucleotide sequence: TGCGCCAGCAGCTTGGATCCAGGGGGTACCTACGAGCAGTACTTC.

V is TRBV30 and J is TRBJ1-3, with 7 bases that match TRBD1. Trimming took 5 bases from V and 2 from J; bases not matched to a gene: 6. The CDR3 length is 14 residues. The germline CDR1 and CDR2 sequences are GTSNPN and SVGIG (reference sequence). The CDR3 loop is CAWGRQGTGNTIYF. The CDR3 DNA sequence: TGTGCCTGGGGAAGACAGGGAACTGGAAACACCATATATTTT.

This rearrangement joins TRBV7-9 to TRBJ2-3; D remains ambiguous. The CDR3 contains 12 residues. Per the germline V gene, CDR1 is SEHNR and CDR2 is FQNEAQ (reference sequence). Trimming left V 6 bases short and J 2 bases short, with 6 bases between. Here the CDR3 DNA reads TGTGCCAGCAGTAGACCCACAGATACGCAGTATTTT. Amino acid sequence: CASSRPTDTQYF.

Comment on this clone: The same CDR3 is also encoded by other DNA sequences in this sample. This rearrangement joins TRBV9 to TRBJ2-7, with 9 bases identical to TRBD1. The CDR3 runs 13 residues. Germline loops: CDR1 SGDLS, CDR2 YYNGEE. The ends lost 3 bases at V and 3 bases at J; junction bases unmatched: 1. The CDR3 sequence is CASSGGQGYEQYF. CDR3 bases: TGTGCCAGCAGCGGGGGACAGGGCTACGAGCAGTACTTC.

This clone has a single count. This chain links TRBV4-3 with TRBJ1-6; no reliable D call. Germline CDR1 is LGHNA and CDR2 is YSLEER. The CDR3 length is 14 residues. Trimming pared 1 base from V and 7 bases from J, leaving 8 bases between. The CDR3 DNA reads as TGCGCCAGCAGCCAAGGGGCGATCAATTCACCCCTCCACTTT. Residues: CASSQGAINSPLHF.

CDR3 residues: CASSPRTGPGTDTQYF. CDR3 coding DNA: TGTGCCAGCAGCCCCCGGACAGGGCCGGGCACAGATACGCAGTATTTT. This chain joins TRBV7-9 and TRBJ2-3, with TRBD1 matching over 8 bases. Germline values: CDR1 SEHNR, CDR2 FQNEAQ (reference sequence). V dropped 5 bases and J dropped 1; count of bases not matched to a gene: 8. The CDR3 runs 16 residues.

This clone has a single count. The chain has TRBV11-2 and TRBJ1-4; D gene uncertain. The CDR3 is 14 amino acids. Germline V gives CDR1 SGHAT, CDR2 FQNNGV. Trimming stripped 2 bases from V and 8 bases from J, with 12 bases between. DNA of the CDR3: TGTGCCAGCAGCTTAAACTCTCAAGGGGAAAAACTGTTTTTT. This encodes CASSLNSQGEKLFF.

This rearrangement joins TRBV29-1 to TRBJ2-1; either TRBD1 or TRBD2 may fit D (5 bases each). The germline V and J ends were trimmed by 4 bases and 10 bases, with 5 bases remaining between them. This CDR3 spans 9 amino acids. Germline assignment: CDR1 SQVTM and CDR2 ANQGSEA. Here the CDR3 DNA reads TGCAGCGTTGGGGACGAGCAGTTCTTC. Encoded protein: CSVGDEQFF.

J is TRBJ1-5 and V is TRBV4-2, with unresolved D. Trimming removed 1 base at V and 3 bases at J, with 7 bases between. Germline loops: CDR1 LGHNA, CDR2 YNFKEQ. This CDR3 is built from 14 residues. CDR3 amino acids: CASSQVDINQPQHF. The CDR3, as DNA: TGTGCCAGCAGCCAAGTAGATATCAATCAGCCCCAGCATTTT.

This clone was observed a few times. V gene TRBV13 combines with J gene TRBJ1-1; D not resolved. The CDR3 covers 13 residues. Germline assignment: CDR1 PRHDT and CDR2 FYEKMQ (reference sequence). Trimming pared 7 bases from V and 6 bases from J, leaving 15 bases between. DNA for the CDR3: TGTGCCAGCACCCAAAAGTTACCCCCTGAAGCTTTCTTT. It yields the protein CASTQKLPPEAFF.

This chain uses TRBV6-5 with TRBJ2-7; D possibly corresponds to TRBD2 (6 bases). Germline CDR1 reads MNHEY; CDR2 reads SVGAGI. The CDR3 has 14 amino acids. V lost 6 bases and J lost 5, with 17 bases in between. The CDR3, as DNA: TGTGCCAGCAGCTTCGGGACTCCGCCCCACGAGCAGTACTTC. It codes for CASSFGTPPHEQYF.

The J gene is TRBJ2-1, the V gene TRBV7-9; 7 positions agree with TRBD1. This CDR3 has 15 residues. Germline CDR1 and CDR2: SEHNR and FQNEAQ (reference sequence). V lost 4 bases and J lost 0; bases outside the gene matches: 3. The CDR3: CASSSTGTSYNEQFF. The CDR3 DNA sequence: TGTGCCAGCAGCTCGACAGGGACCTCCTACAATGAGCAGTTCTTC.

V and J are TRBV28 and TRBJ2-1; 8 bases fit TRBD2. The V segment lost 2 bases and the J segment 4 bases; nucleotides outside the gene matches: 4. The CDR3 totals 15 residues. Germline loops: CDR1 MDHEN, CDR2 SYDVKM. This CDR3 reads CASSLSGSGYNEQFF. The CDR3 nucleotides read TGTGCCAGCAGTTTAAGCGGGAGTGGTTACAATGAGCAGTTCTTC.

The CDR3 here is CATSSGTSGIASYNEQFF. The CDR3 DNA is TGTGCCACCAGCAGCGGGACTAGCGGGATAGCCTCCTACAATGAGCAGTTCTTC. This chain connects TRBV15 to TRBJ2-1; 13 bases map to TRBD2. The CDR3 is made up of 18 amino acids. Germline V gene sequence: CDR1 LNHNV, CDR2 YYDKDF (reference sequence). With 3 bases clipped from V and 0 bases from J, the junction kept 5 bases outside the gene matches.

This chain links TRBV4-1 with TRBJ2-1; the D gene is possibly TRBD2 (6 bases). Germline V gene lookup returns CDR1 MGHRA and CDR2 YSYEKL. Trimming took 2 bases from V and 9 from J, leaving 14 bases between them. The CDR3 extends over 14 amino acids. The CDR3 loop is CASSQQLGGGEQFF. The CDR3, as DNA: TGCGCCAGCAGCCAACAACTGGGGGGAGGTGAGCAGTTCTTC.

This clone was observed once. V is TRBV20-1 and J is TRBJ2-5, with D possibly matching TRBD1 (6 bases). The CDR3 is 11 residues long. The V gene's germline CDR1 is DFQATT and CDR2 SNEGSKA (reference sequence). Between the trimmed V and J ends, which lost 5 bases and 3 bases, there was a span of 7 bases. As DNA, the CDR3 is TGCAGTGCTGCAGGGGAAGAGACCCAGTACTTC. Amino acid sequence: CSAAGEETQYF.

The chain carries TRBV5-1 and TRBJ2-7, with TRBD2 matching 14 bases. V shed 4 bases and J 5 bases; nucleotides not matched to a gene: 8. The CDR3 totals 16 residues. Germline values: CDR1 SGHRS, CDR2 YFSETQ. CDR3 amino acids: CASSPGTSGRTDEQYF. For the CDR3, the DNA is TGCGCCAGCAGCCCAGGGACTAGCGGGAGAACGGACGAGCAGTACTTC.

The genes are TRBV5-4 and TRBJ2-7; TRBD2 agrees at 8 bases. This CDR3 is built from 14 residues. V dropped 0 bases and J dropped 3; count of bases not matched to a gene: 2. Per the germline V gene, CDR1 is SGHNT and CDR2 is YYREEE (reference sequence). The CDR3 region is CASSLEGLVYEQYF. The DNA of the CDR3 is TGTGCCAGCAGCTTGGAGGGACTAGTCTACGAGCAGTACTTC.

By sample fraction, this clone is medium-sized (0.01 to 0.1%). CDR3: CASSRTSGRALMNIQYF. The CDR3 DNA is TGTGCCAGCTCCCGAACTAGCGGGAGGGCCTTAATGAACATTCAGTACTTC. The chain carries TRBV18 and TRBJ2-4; TRBD2 matches 13 bases. This CDR3 comprises 17 residues. CDR1 KGHSH and CDR2 LQKENI come from the germline V gene. V shed 6 bases and J 7 bases; nucleotides not matched to a gene: 12.